These T cell receptor beta chains were read from a single sample in a study of CD8+CD57+ T cells in acquired aplastic anemia. TCRdb redid the calling of the reads with MiXCR, one entry per CDR3 protein. The data hold around 290,000 distinct CDR3 sequences, with 56% observed a single time. The specimen was sorted CD4+, CD8+, or CD8+CD57+ T cells (not recorded which) from PBMCs. The source of these receptors is a human donor with aplastic anemia. Each CDR3 is given with its conserved first and last residue. Fields, in order: V gene, J gene, clone size, D gene, CDR3 DNA, CDR3 protein. D genes are given only for firm matches. Clone size is given for some rows only: seen once, a few or many times, or a class if the clone is expanded.

V gene: TRBV24-1
J gene: TRBJ2-1
clone size: few
D gene: TRBD2
CDR3 DNA: TGTGCCACCAGTGCGCCGCGGGAGGGTTCTTATGAGCAGTTCTTC
CDR3 protein: CATSAPREGSYEQFF

V gene: TRBV7-9
J gene: TRBJ2-7
clone size: few
D gene: .
CDR3 DNA: TGTGCCAGCAGCTTAGCAACGAACACCTACGAGCAGTACTTC
CDR3 protein: CASSLATNTYEQYF

V gene: TRBV19
J gene: TRBJ2-6
clone size: few
D gene: .
CDR3 DNA: TGTGCCAGTAGGGCAGGGACCTCTGGGGCCAACGTCCTGACTTTC
CDR3 protein: CASRAGTSGANVLTF

V gene: TRBV19
J gene: TRBJ2-7
clone size: .
D gene: TRBD1
CDR3 DNA: TGTGCCAGTAGTACCACGGGACAGGGGGCGAAGAACGAGCAGTACTTC
CDR3 protein: CASSTTGQGAKNEQYF

V gene: TRBV2
J gene: TRBJ2-2
clone size: many
D gene: .
CDR3 DNA: TGTGCCAGCAGTGGGGGGGCAGGTGGGACCGGGGAGCTGTTTTTT
CDR3 protein: CASSGGAGGTGELFF

V gene: TRBV24-1
J gene: TRBJ2-5
clone size: few
D gene: TRBD2
CDR3 DNA: TGTGCCACCAGTGACCGTGGCGAGCGGGACGGAGAGACCCAGTACTTC
CDR3 protein: CATSDRGERDGETQYF

V gene: TRBV20-1
J gene: TRBJ2-1
clone size: .
D gene: .
CDR3 DNA: TGCAGTGCTAGGCCCGAGCGGGCCTACAATGAGCAGTTCTTC
CDR3 protein: CSARPERAYNEQFF

V gene: TRBV5-6
J gene: TRBJ1-1
clone size: many
D gene: .
CDR3 DNA: TGTGCCAGCAGCTTGGTACTCTTGAACACTGAAGCTTTCTTT
CDR3 protein: CASSLVLLNTEAFF

V gene: TRBV4-1
J gene: TRBJ2-3
clone size: many
D gene: TRBD1
CDR3 DNA: TGCGCCAGCAGCCGAGTAACCGGGACAGGTAGTGACAGCCTGGTTGATACGCAGTATTTT
CDR3 protein: CASSRVTGTGSDSLVDTQYF

V gene: TRBV6-1
J gene: TRBJ1-2
clone size: few
D gene: .
CDR3 DNA: TGTGCCAGCAGTGAAGTGGGCTATGGCTACACCTTC
CDR3 protein: CASSEVGYGYTF

V gene: TRBV29-1
J gene: TRBJ2-1
clone size: many
D gene: TRBD1
CDR3 DNA: TGCAGCGTTGAAGAAGGGACAGGGAAAGGCTACAATGAGCAGTTCTTC
CDR3 protein: CSVEEGTGKGYNEQFF

V gene: TRBV11-3
J gene: TRBJ1-4
clone size: .
D gene: TRBD1
CDR3 DNA: TGTGCCAGCAGCTTAGTCAACAGGGGGAATGAAAAACTGTTTTTT
CDR3 protein: CASSLVNRGNEKLFF

V gene: TRBV5-8
J gene: TRBJ2-3
clone size: .
D gene: .
CDR3 DNA: TGTGCCAGCCGGCCGACAGTGGCAGATACGCAGTATTTT
CDR3 protein: CASRPTVADTQYF

V gene: TRBV7-6
J gene: TRBJ2-5
clone size: .
D gene: TRBD1
CDR3 DNA: TGTGCCAGCACTTATTACAGGGGAGAGGAGACCCAGTACTTC
CDR3 protein: CASTYYRGEETQYF

V gene: TRBV7-2
J gene: TRBJ1-1
clone size: few
D gene: .
CDR3 DNA: TGTGCCAGCAGCTTAGCTGGAAATCGGGGCGACACTGAAGCTTTCTTT
CDR3 protein: CASSLAGNRGDTEAFF

V gene: TRBV7-3
J gene: TRBJ1-1
clone size: .
D gene: .
CDR3 DNA: TGTGCCAGCAGCTTGGAGGCGAATTCGAACACTGAAGCTCTCTTT
CDR3 protein: CASSLEANSNTEALF

V gene: TRBV29-1
J gene: TRBJ1-2
clone size: many
D gene: TRBD1
CDR3 DNA: TGCAGCTACTTAAGGACAGGGGTGTACTATGGCTACACCTTC
CDR3 protein: CSYLRTGVYYGYTF

V gene: TRBV5-1
J gene: TRBJ1-6
clone size: many
D gene: .
CDR3 DNA: TGCGCCAGCAGCTTGGCCCTCGAAGGTTCACCCCTCCACTTT
CDR3 protein: CASSLALEGSPLHF

V gene: TRBV7-2
J gene: TRBJ1-2
clone size: .
D gene: .
CDR3 DNA: TGTGCCAGCAGCTTGCCAGGTCTAGCTAACTATGGCTACACCTTC
CDR3 protein: CASSLPGLANYGYTF

V gene: TRBV5-8
J gene: TRBJ1-6
clone size: .
D gene: .
CDR3 DNA: TGTGCCAGCAGCGAGGACTCACAGAAAACCTATAATTCACCCCTCCACTTT
CDR3 protein: CASSEDSQKTYNSPLHF

V gene: TRBV14
J gene: TRBJ1-2
clone size: .
D gene: .
CDR3 DNA: TGTGCCAGCAGCCAAGATCTTATGGGCAGCCACGTAGTAGGCTCCGATCGCTACACCTTC
CDR3 protein: CASSQDLMGSHVVGSDRYTF

V gene: TRBV12-3/TRBV12-4
J gene: TRBJ2-3
clone size: .
D gene: TRBD2
CDR3 DNA: TGTGCCAGCAACCCGACTAGCGGGAGCAAAGCAGATACGCAGTATTTT
CDR3 protein: CASNPTSGSKADTQYF

V gene: TRBV5-1
J gene: TRBJ1-1
clone size: .
D gene: .
CDR3 DNA: TGCGCCAGCAGCCCTGGGACCGGCTTTGAAGCTTTCTTT
CDR3 protein: CASSPGTGFEAFF

V gene: TRBV5-8
J gene: TRBJ2-2
clone size: .
D gene: .
CDR3 DNA: TGTGCCAGCAGCTCAGCTACCTACACCGGGGAGCTGTTTTTT
CDR3 protein: CASSSATYTGELFF

V gene: TRBV7-9
J gene: TRBJ1-1
clone size: .
D gene: .
CDR3 DNA: TGTGCCAGCAGCTCCCGACACCCGAACACTGAAGCTTTCTTT
CDR3 protein: CASSSRHPNTEAFF

V gene: TRBV24-1
J gene: TRBJ2-1
clone size: .
D gene: .
CDR3 DNA: TGTGCCACCAGTCTTCGGCTCGGTAGTGAGCAGTTCTTC
CDR3 protein: CATSLRLGSEQFF

V gene: TRBV2
J gene: TRBJ2-7
clone size: few
D gene: TRBD1
CDR3 DNA: TGTGCCAGCAGTCAGGGGGCACGGTCCTACGAGCAGTACTTC
CDR3 protein: CASSQGARSYEQYF

V gene: TRBV25-1
J gene: TRBJ1-5
clone size: .
D gene: .
CDR3 DNA: TGTGCCAGCTCACCAAGGGCCCCCGCGGGCTTTGATAGCAATCAGCCCCAGCATTTT
CDR3 protein: CASSPRAPAGFDSNQPQHF

V gene: TRBV5-6
J gene: TRBJ2-3
clone size: few
D gene: TRBD2
CDR3 DNA: TGTGCCAGCAGTGAAGACTCAGCTAGCGGGGGGGCACATACGCAGTATTTT
CDR3 protein: CASSEDSASGGAHTQYF

V gene: TRBV7-2
J gene: TRBJ2-7
clone size: once
D gene: TRBD1
CDR3 DNA: TGTGCCAGCAGCTTAGAGGGACAGTCCTCCTACGAGCAGTACTTC
CDR3 protein: CASSLEGQSSYEQYF

V gene: TRBV5-1
J gene: TRBJ2-7
clone size: .
D gene: .
CDR3 DNA: TGCGCCAGCAGCCCGGAGGCAGACTCCTACGAGCAGTACTTC
CDR3 protein: CASSPEADSYEQYF

V gene: TRBV20-1
J gene: TRBJ2-1
clone size: many
D gene: .
CDR3 DNA: TGCAGTGCTAGATCGGGCCAAAAGTGGTACAATGAGCAGTTCTTC
CDR3 protein: CSARSGQKWYNEQFF

V gene: TRBV7-9
J gene: TRBJ2-1
clone size: .
D gene: TRBD2
CDR3 DNA: TGTGCCTCCCAAGGGGGACTAGTGAGAAACGAGCAGTTCTTC
CDR3 protein: CASQGGLVRNEQFF

V gene: TRBV19
J gene: TRBJ1-2
clone size: many
D gene: .
CDR3 DNA: TGTGCCAGTAATCCTAGAAGAGGCTACACCTTC
CDR3 protein: CASNPRRGYTF

V gene: TRBV7-7
J gene: TRBJ1-6
clone size: few
D gene: .
CDR3 DNA: TGTGCTAGCAGCTTCGGGATGGGGCCTCGGGGTTCACCCCTCCACTTT
CDR3 protein: CASSFGMGPRGSPLHF

V gene: TRBV10-3
J gene: TRBJ2-2
clone size: .
D gene: TRBD1
CDR3 DNA: TGTGCCACCGCACAGGGGGCGGGCACCGGGGAGCTGTTTTTT
CDR3 protein: CATAQGAGTGELFF

V gene: TRBV5-1
J gene: TRBJ2-6
clone size: many
D gene: .
CDR3 DNA: TGCGCCAGCAGCATGACAGTCTCTGGGGCCAACGTCCTGACTTTC
CDR3 protein: CASSMTVSGANVLTF

V gene: TRBV20-1
J gene: TRBJ2-2
clone size: .
D gene: .
CDR3 DNA: TGCAGTGCTCCAACTGGGGGCGGGGAGCTGTTTTTT
CDR3 protein: CSAPTGGGELFF

V gene: TRBV20-1
J gene: TRBJ2-5
clone size: .
D gene: TRBD2
CDR3 DNA: TGCAGTGCTAAGACTAGCGGGGGGGGTGGGGAGACCCAGTACTTC
CDR3 protein: CSAKTSGGGGETQYF

V gene: TRBV9
J gene: TRBJ1-4
clone size: .
D gene: TRBD1
CDR3 DNA: TGTGCCAGCAGCGTAGTGGGACCGGGACAGAATGAAAAACTGTTTTTT
CDR3 protein: CASSVVGPGQNEKLFF

V gene: TRBV2
J gene: TRBJ2-7
clone size: .
D gene: TRBD1
CDR3 DNA: TGTGCCAGCAGTTGGACAGGGGGCGCATCCTACGAGCAGTACTTC
CDR3 protein: CASSWTGGASYEQYF

V gene: TRBV19
J gene: TRBJ1-1
clone size: many
D gene: .
CDR3 DNA: TGTGCCAGTAGTACCGCAGGGAACACTGAAGCTTTCTTT
CDR3 protein: CASSTAGNTEAFF

V gene: TRBV13
J gene: TRBJ2-7
clone size: many
D gene: .
CDR3 DNA: TGTGCCAGCAGCTATCCTCCGGGATCCTACGAGCAGTACTTC
CDR3 protein: CASSYPPGSYEQYF

V gene: TRBV5-4
J gene: TRBJ2-7
clone size: .
D gene: TRBD1
CDR3 DNA: TGTGCCAGCAGCGTGGGACAGGGAGTCGTTGAGCAGTACTTC
CDR3 protein: CASSVGQGVVEQYF

V gene: TRBV20-1
J gene: TRBJ1-3
clone size: once
D gene: .
CDR3 DNA: TGCAGTGCGATAACCGGGGGGCGCGGAAACACCATATATTTT
CDR3 protein: CSAITGGRGNTIYF

V gene: TRBV20-1
J gene: TRBJ1-2
clone size: .
D gene: .
CDR3 DNA: TGCAGTGCTAGAGTTGGGACCTCTAACTATGGCTACACCTTC
CDR3 protein: CSARVGTSNYGYTF

V gene: TRBV10-2
J gene: TRBJ2-7
clone size: .
D gene: TRBD2
CDR3 DNA: TGCGCCAGCAGCCTACTTAGCGGGGGTGAGCAGTACTTC
CDR3 protein: CASSLLSGGEQYF

V gene: TRBV20-1
J gene: TRBJ1-1
clone size: many
D gene: TRBD1
CDR3 DNA: TGCAGTGCTCAAGGGGGCGCTGGGAACACTGAAGCTTTCTTT
CDR3 protein: CSAQGGAGNTEAFF

V gene: TRBV7-2
J gene: TRBJ2-7
clone size: .
D gene: .
CDR3 DNA: TGTGCCAGCAGCTTAGGGGGTAGCTTCGAGCAGTACTTC
CDR3 protein: CASSLGGSFEQYF

V gene: TRBV11-3
J gene: TRBJ2-7
clone size: once
D gene: .
CDR3 DNA: TGTGCCAGCAGCAGAGGAGGGGCGCCAGACGAGCAGTACTTC
CDR3 protein: CASSRGGAPDEQYF

V gene: TRBV5-1
J gene: TRBJ1-1
clone size: .
D gene: .
CDR3 DNA: TGCGCCAGCAGCGGGGACCGAGGGGCTAGGAGCACTGAAGCTTTCTTT
CDR3 protein: CASSGDRGARSTEAFF

V gene: TRBV25-1
J gene: TRBJ1-1
clone size: many
D gene: .
CDR3 DNA: TGTGCCAGCAGTGAATGGGGGGGCAGCTACACTGAAGCTTTCTTT
CDR3 protein: CASSEWGGSYTEAFF

V gene: TRBV2
J gene: TRBJ2-7
clone size: few
D gene: TRBD1
CDR3 DNA: TGTGCCAGCAGCAGACAGGGGTCAGCCTACGAGCAGTACTTC
CDR3 protein: CASSRQGSAYEQYF

V gene: TRBV20-1
J gene: TRBJ2-3
clone size: .
D gene: .
CDR3 DNA: TGCAGTGCAAGCAGACTGACTAGTAGCACAGATACGCAGTATTTT
CDR3 protein: CSASRLTSSTDTQYF

V gene: TRBV20-1
J gene: TRBJ2-1
clone size: .
D gene: TRBD2
CDR3 DNA: TGCAGTGCTAGTAGCGGGAGTGTAGGGGTCAATGAGCAGTTCTTC
CDR3 protein: CSASSGSVGVNEQFF

V gene: TRBV25-1
J gene: TRBJ2-7
clone size: .
D gene: .
CDR3 DNA: TGTGCCAGCAGTGAAGCGGGGCTCTACGAGCAGTACTTC
CDR3 protein: CASSEAGLYEQYF

V gene: TRBV15
J gene: TRBJ2-7
clone size: .
D gene: .
CDR3 DNA: TGTGCCACCAGCAGATTCGAGGCGGGACAGAACGAGCAGTACTTC
CDR3 protein: CATSRFEAGQNEQYF

V gene: TRBV10-2
J gene: TRBJ2-1
clone size: .
D gene: .
CDR3 DNA: TGCGCCAGCAGTGAGGACGCCGAGCAGTTCTTT
CDR3 protein: CASSEDAEQFF